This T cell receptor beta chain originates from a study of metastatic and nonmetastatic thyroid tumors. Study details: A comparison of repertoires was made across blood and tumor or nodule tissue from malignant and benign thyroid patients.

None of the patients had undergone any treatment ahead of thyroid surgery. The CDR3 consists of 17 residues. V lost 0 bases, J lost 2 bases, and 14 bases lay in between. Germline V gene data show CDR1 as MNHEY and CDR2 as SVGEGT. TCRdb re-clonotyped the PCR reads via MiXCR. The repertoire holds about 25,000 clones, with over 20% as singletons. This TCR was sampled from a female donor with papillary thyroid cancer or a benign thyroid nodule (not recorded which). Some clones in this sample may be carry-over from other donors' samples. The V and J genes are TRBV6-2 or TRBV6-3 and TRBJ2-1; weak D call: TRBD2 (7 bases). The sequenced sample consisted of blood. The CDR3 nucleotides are TGTGCCAGCAGTTACTCGAGGCGGGGGCGGGCCTACAATGAGCAGTTCTTC. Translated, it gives CASSYSRRGRAYNEQFF.